The source of this TCR beta chain is a study of beta chain features in type 1 diabetes. Isolated RNA was reverse transcribed in full, so expressed TCRB transcripts were sequenced. Repertoires were generated with immunoSEQ multiplex PCR, while TCRdb's copy carries only in-frame clones and drops some. The table lists about 250,000 clones, 13% to 15% of them singletons, with approximately 0.024% in the top ten. V trimming: 10 bases; J trimming: 6 bases; junction bases outside the gene matches: 10. Germline V gives CDR1 LNHDA, CDR2 SQIVND (reference sequence). The CDR3 sequence is 14 residues long. The source material was naive CD4+ T cells from blood. The TCR sequence derives from a woman aged 40 to 49 in good health. The gene calls are TRBV19 and TRBJ1-5, with 9 bases that match TRBD1. CDR3 bases: TGTGCCACTGAGGGACAGGGAAACGGTCAGCCCCAGCATTTT. Translated: CATEGQGNGQPQHF.